These 32 T cell receptor beta chains originate from one sample sequenced in a study of cytomegalovirus exposure and HLA in healthy donors. PCR primers comprised 60 Vbeta and 13 Jbeta primers. TCRdb's copy holds only in-frame clones and misses some; the assay was immunoSEQ multiplex PCR. The sample consists of under 150,000 clones, approximately 80% of them appearing once. The sequenced sample consisted of PBMCs. These receptors were taken from a girl between 2 and 10 years old in good health and CMV-seronegative.

The chain recombines TRBV14 with TRBJ1-1; 8 nucleotides match TRBD1. Germline-derived CDR1 and CDR2 are SGHDN and FVKESK. CDR3 length: 20 residues. V shed 0 bases and J 0 bases; nucleotides not matched to a gene: 15. The DNA of the CDR3 is TGTGCCAGCAGCCAAGATCGCCCCCGACAGGGGATTTGGATGAACACTGAAGCTTTCTTT. Protein product: CASSQDRPRQGIWMNTEAFF.

J is TRBJ2-3 and V is TRBV9, with D tentatively TRBD2 (6 bases). This CDR3 contains 14 residues. Trimming shortened V by 2 bases and J by 5 bases, and 12 bases separated the two germline ends. The germline CDR1 and CDR2 sequences are SGDLS and YYNGEE. The CDR3 DNA is TGTGCCAGCAGCGTCCGGGACTGGGGAGATACGCAGTATTTT. Residues: CASSVRDWGDTQYF.

Concerning this clone: The same CDR3 can be traced to other DNA sequences in this sample. This chain uses TRBV6-6 with TRBJ1-1; 9 bases fit TRBD1. CDR3 length: 13 amino acids. V shed 6 bases and J 10 bases; nucleotides not matched to a gene: 9. Per the germline V gene, CDR1 is MNHNY and CDR2 is SVGAGI (reference sequence). The CDR3 DNA sequence: TGTGCCAGCAGACCAGGGACAGGGCGGGGAGCTTTCTTT. It yields the protein CASRPGTGRGAFF.

V and J are TRBV19 and TRBJ2-2; the match to TRBD1 covers 8 bases. The germline V gene encodes CDR1 LNHDA and CDR2 SQIVND (reference sequence). J gave up 4 bases and V 6 bases, and 7 bases lay outside the gene matches. The CDR3 is 15 residues long. The CDR3 nucleotides are TGTGCCAGTAGAACCCCGGGACAGGCCACCGGGGAGCTGTTTTTT. Residues: CASRTPGQATGELFF.

The chain joins TRBV5-8 to TRBJ2-5; TRBD1 aligns across 7 bases. The CDR3 sequence is 16 residues long. The germline V gene has CDR1 SGHTS and CDR2 YDEGEE. The trim removed 0 bases at V and 0 bases at J, leaving 5 bases unmatched. The CDR3 region has the DNA TGTGCCAGCAGCTTGGAGTCCGGGACAGACCAAGAGACCCAGTACTTC. This translates into CASSLESGTDQETQYF.

The chain has TRBV7-2 and TRBJ2-7; weak D call: TRBD1 (6 bases). Deletions cut 5 bases from V and 3 bases from J, with 17 bases between. The CDR3 sequence is 15 residues long. Germline-derived CDR1 and CDR2 are SGHTA and FQGNSA. Here the CDR3 reads CASSPADSPLYEQYF. The CDR3 DNA reads as TGTGCCAGCAGCCCGGCGGACAGTCCCCTCTACGAGCAGTACTTC. The variable domain in full, completed from reference TRBV7-2 and TRBJ2-7, reads GAGVSQSPSNKVTEKGKDVELRCDPISGHTALYWYRQSLGQGLEFLIYFQGNSAPDKSGLPSDRFSAERTGGSVSTLTIQRTQQEDSAVYLCASSPADSPLYEQYFGPGTRLTVT.

This clone was detected a few times. The rearrangement links TRBV28 to TRBJ2-7; D may be TRBD1 (6 bases). With 6 bases removed from V and 4 bases from J, the gap between germline ends came to 25 bases. Looked up from germline, CDR1 is MDHEN and CDR2 is SYDVKM. The CDR3 runs to 17 residues. In DNA form, the CDR3 reads TGTGCCAGCAGCCTTGGGGCGGTCACTCTGAGGGGGTACGAGCAGTACTTC. Its protein product is CASSLGAVTLRGYEQYF.

The chain links TRBV7-2 to TRBJ1-5, with D unresolved. This CDR3 has 13 amino acids. The germline V gene encodes CDR1 SGHTA and CDR2 FQGNSA. The V end was cut by 3 bases, the J end by 5 bases, with 8 bases between. CDR3 in amino acids: CASSFGRDQPQHF. The CDR3 bases are TGTGCCAGCAGCTTCGGTCGCGATCAGCCCCAGCATTTT. Full variable domain (missing parts from reference TRBV7-2 and TRBJ1-5): GAGVSQSPSNKVTEKGKDVELRCDPISGHTALYWYRQSLGQGLEFLIYFQGNSAPDKSGLPSDRFSAERTGGSVSTLTIQRTQQEDSAVYLCASSFGRDQPQHFGDGTRLSIL.

V and J are TRBV19 and TRBJ2-5; D possibly corresponds to TRBD1 (5 bases). From germline, CDR1 is LNHDA and CDR2 SQIVND (reference sequence). Trimming shortened V by 2 bases and J by 2 bases, and 9 bases separated the two germline ends. This CDR3 is built from 14 residues. The CDR3 DNA follows: TGTGCCAGTAGTATAAGGGGCAGACAAGAGACCCAGTACTTC. It is translated as CASSIRGRQETQYF.

Only one count was recorded for this clone. The chain's CDR3 is CATEDTLGGFEQFF. For the CDR3, the DNA is TGTGCCACCGAGGACACCCTGGGAGGTTTTGAGCAGTTCTTC. The gene calls are TRBV2 and TRBJ2-1, with D perhaps matching TRBD2 (6 bases). The length of the CDR3 is 14 residues. Trimming cost V 10 bases and J 9 bases, with 22 bases left between them. Germline lookup yields CDR1 SNHLY and CDR2 FYNNEI.

The J gene is TRBJ2-5, the V gene TRBV27; tentative D call: TRBD2 (6 bases). The end of the DNA fits TRBJ2-7 better, so the J call may be wrong. Germline V lookup: CDR1 MNHEY, CDR2 SMNVEV (reference sequence). The CDR3 runs 13 residues. The CDR3 DNA reads as TGTGCCAGCAGTTTAGGGGGGTCCTACGAGCAGTACTTC. This codes for CASSLGGSYEQYF.

The chain is built from TRBV9 and TRBJ2-3; 16 nucleotides line up with TRBD2. CDR3 length equals 16 residues. The germline CDR1 and CDR2 sequences are SGDLS and YYNGEE. Trimming at V came to 4 bases and at J to 8 bases, leaving 7 bases not matched to a gene. The DNA for the CDR3 is TGTGCCAGCAGCTTCGGGACTAGCGGGGGGGAGGGTACGCAGTATTTT. Encoded protein: CASSFGTSGGEGTQYF.

The chain carries TRBV28 and TRBJ2-1; TRBD1 might be the D (6 bases). The CDR3 extends over 13 amino acids. The V gene's germline CDR1 is MDHEN and CDR2 SYDVKM. The V and J ends lost 5 bases and 12 bases respectively, with 17 bases between them. This CDR3 is CASSRSQGSGQFF. In DNA form, the CDR3 reads TGTGCCAGCAGTAGAAGTCAGGGGAGCGGGCAGTTCTTC. The variable domain in full, with the rest retrieved from reference TRBV28 and TRBJ2-1, is DVKVTQSSRYLVKRTGEKVFLECVQDMDHENMFWYRQDPGLGLRLIYFSYDVKMKEKGDIPEGYSVSREKKERFSLILESASTNQTSMYLCASSRSQGSGQFFGPGTRLTVL.

The V and J genes are TRBV6-6 and TRBJ1-2; D is unclear. The CDR3 has 10 amino acids. In germline, CDR1 is MNHNY, CDR2 SVGAGI (reference sequence). The V and J ends lost 10 bases and 2 bases respectively, with 5 bases between them. The CDR3 here is CATLNYGYTF. The DNA for the CDR3 is TGTGCCACATTGAACTATGGCTACACCTTC.

The gene calls are TRBV14 and TRBJ2-7; weak D call: TRBD1 (6 bases). This CDR3 comprises 16 residues. Trimming took off 1 base at V and 0 bases at J, with 13 bases between the two ends. CDR1 SGHDN and CDR2 FVKESK come from the germline V gene. CDR3 amino acids: CASSQAQGVLSYEQYF. As DNA, the CDR3 is TGTGCCAGCAGCCAAGCACAGGGTGTTCTCTCCTACGAGCAGTACTTC.

This chain uses TRBV4-2 with TRBJ2-2, with TRBD2 as a possible D gene (6 bases). The V gene's germline CDR1 is LGHNA and CDR2 YNFKEQ. With 0 bases removed from V and 1 base from J, the gap between germline ends came to 15 bases. The CDR3 totals 18 residues. CDR3 sequence reads: CASSQEIGSGRNTGELFF. In DNA, the CDR3 is TGTGCCAGCAGCCAAGAAATTGGTAGCGGTCGGAACACCGGGGAGCTGTTTTTT.

This chain connects TRBV18 to TRBJ1-2; possibly TRBD1 for D (5 bases). V was pared by 3 bases and J by 3 bases, with 11 bases between. CDR1 and CDR2 (germline): KGHSH, LQKENI. The CDR3 has 14 residues. In DNA, the CDR3 is TGTGCCAGCTCACCGCCAGGGCTGGACTATGGCTACACCTTC. It yields the protein CASSPPGLDYGYTF.

This clone came up a few times. The chain links TRBV30 to TRBJ1-3; D might be TRBD1 (6 bases). This CDR3 region has 15 residues. Germline assignment: CDR1 GTSNPN and CDR2 SVGIG (reference sequence). Deletions cut 8 bases from V and 1 base from J, with 18 bases between. The CDR3 protein is CALIRRRGSGNTIYF. In DNA, the CDR3 is TGTGCCCTTATAAGGCGCAGGGGATCTGGAAACACCATATATTTT.

The chain has TRBV4-1 and TRBJ2-5; a weak D match, TRBD1 (6 bases). Trimming took off 1 base at V and 0 bases at J, with 6 bases between the two ends. Germline V gene data show CDR1 as MGHRA and CDR2 as YSYEKL. The CDR3 length is 14 residues. The CDR3 DNA is TGCGCCAGCAGCCAAGGGGACAACCAAGAGACCCAGTACTTC. It encodes CASSQGDNQETQYF.

As concerns this clone: The sample holds other DNA sequences that translate to the same CDR3. The gene calls are TRBV18 and TRBJ2-1; 12 positions match TRBD2. In germline, CDR1 is KGHSH, CDR2 LQKENI. The CDR3 is 15 residues long. V gave up 3 bases and J gave up 3 bases; unmatched junction bases: 0. The CDR3 sequence: CASSPTSGSYNEQFF. The CDR3 bases are TGTGCCAGCTCACCGACTAGCGGGAGCTACAATGAGCAGTTCTTC.

In this sample, this clone turned up once. This rearrangement joins TRBV10-2 to TRBJ1-2; 9 bases align to TRBD1. The trim removed 3 bases at V and 4 bases at J, leaving 9 bases unmatched. Germline V gene data show CDR1 as WSHSY and CDR2 as SAAADI. The CDR3 runs 16 residues. The CDR3 coding sequence is TGCGCCAGCAGTGACCCACACAGGGGGCTTCGCTATGGCTACACCTTC. This gives the protein CASSDPHRGLRYGYTF.

V is TRBV5-1 and J is TRBJ2-7; no reliable D call. The germline CDR1 and CDR2 sequences are SGHRS and YFSETQ. V was clipped by 1 base and J by 2 bases, with 10 bases between them. The CDR3 extends over 14 amino acids. This chain's CDR3 is CASSLSTGTYEQYF. DNA for the CDR3: TGCGCCAGCAGCTTGTCGACGGGTACCTACGAGCAGTACTTC. Variable domain in full (rest from reference TRBV5-1 and TRBJ2-7): KAGVTQTPRYLIKTRGQQVTLSCSPISGHRSVSWYQQTPGQGLQFLFEYFSETQRNKGNFPGRFSGRQFSNSRSEMNVSTLELGDSALYLCASSLSTGTYEQYFGPGTRLTVT.

V and J are TRBV19 and TRBJ2-7, with D possibly being TRBD2 (6 bases). Between the trimmed V and J ends, which lost 8 bases and 7 bases, there was a span of 15 bases. Germline loops: CDR1 LNHDA, CDR2 SQIVND (reference sequence). The CDR3 consists of 12 residues. The CDR3 region has the DNA TGTGCCAGTGCCGGGACTTCACGAGAGCAGTACTTC. Translating it yields CASAGTSREQYF.

The rearrangement uses TRBV7-9 and TRBJ1-2; no clear D gene. Trimming pared 5 bases from V and 8 bases from J, leaving 12 bases between. The CDR3 loop spans 12 amino acids. Germline CDR1 is SEHNR and CDR2 is FQNEAQ (reference sequence). The CDR3, as DNA: TGTGCCAGCAGCCCGACGGAGGCGGGCTACACCTTC. Protein sequence: CASSPTEAGYTF.

This clone occurred a few times. The CDR3 reads CASSQGQGEAEAFF. CDR3 in DNA: TGCGCCAGCAGCCAGGGACAGGGGGAGGCTGAAGCTTTCTTT. V is TRBV4-3 and J is TRBJ1-1; 11 bases line up with TRBD1. The V segment lost 3 bases and the J segment 6 bases; nucleotides outside the gene matches: 3. Germline V CDR1 and CDR2: LGHNA, YSLEER. The CDR3 loop spans 14 amino acids.

Judged by abundance, this clone is medium-sized. The V and J genes are TRBV7-9 and TRBJ2-3; possible D gene TRBD2, 6 bases. CDR3 size: 16 residues. V lost 2 bases, J lost 7 bases, and 19 bases lay in between. CDR1 and CDR2 (germline): SEHNR, FQNEAQ (reference sequence). CDR3 residues: CASSLIRDSAGNTQYF. The CDR3 DNA reads as TGTGCCAGCAGCTTAATCCGGGACTCCGCAGGGAATACGCAGTATTTT.

This chain links TRBV7-9 with TRBJ1-4, with 7 bases aligning to TRBD1. The J segment lost 10 bases and the V segment lost 4 bases, leaving 21 bases of the junction unmatched. The CDR3 has 18 amino acids. The germline CDR1 and CDR2 sequences are SEHNR and FQNEAQ (reference sequence). Here the CDR3 DNA reads TGTGCCAGCAGCTCCGACCCCCACAGGGGTCGGGCTCATGGAAAACTGTTTTTT. Residues: CASSSDPHRGRAHGKLFF.

This clone showed up just a few times. A read error may account for a junction end that differs from germline. The V call is TRBV15, the J call TRBJ2-1, with a weak D call TRBD2 (5 bases). The CDR3 consists of 16 residues. Germline CDR1 and CDR2: LNHNV and YYDKDF (reference sequence). The CDR3 region has the DNA TGTGCCACCAGCACCCCCGGACTGCGATCCTATAATGAGCAGTTCTTC. Translation: CATSTPGLRSYNEQFF.

This clone has only one observation. V is TRBV6-4 and J is TRBJ2-1, with 14 bases that match TRBD2. The germline V gene encodes CDR1 MRHNA and CDR2 SNTAGT. V shed 3 bases, J shed 1 base, and the junction held 5 bases outside the gene matches. The CDR3 loop spans 18 amino acids. This CDR3 reads CASSEGLAGVGSYNEQFF. For the CDR3, the DNA is TGTGCCAGCAGTGAGGGACTAGCGGGAGTAGGTTCCTACAATGAGCAGTTCTTC.

CDR3 in amino acids: CASSIGHTDTQYF. In DNA, the CDR3 is TGTGCCAGTAGTATAGGACACACAGATACGCAGTATTTT. The rearrangement uses TRBV19 and TRBJ2-3, with no clear D. Germline V gives CDR1 LNHDA, CDR2 SQIVND (reference sequence). The length of the CDR3 is 13 residues. The V end was cut by 1 base, the J end by 2 bases, with 4 bases between.

The gene calls are TRBV15 and TRBJ2-5, with D possibly being TRBD1 (6 bases). The CDR3 runs to 16 residues. CDR1 and CDR2 from the germline V gene are LNHNV and YYDKDF (reference sequence). V was clipped by 4 bases and J by 5 bases, with 20 bases between them. The CDR3 is CATSTRDNLLSETQYF. CDR3 in DNA: TGTGCCACCAGCACCCGGGACAATCTTTTGAGCGAGACCCAGTACTTC.

The CDR3 sequence: CASSLRPDTQYF. The CDR3 DNA is TGCGCCAGCAGCTTGCGTCCAGATACGCAGTATTTT. The chain combines TRBV5-1 with TRBJ2-3; D is unresolved. The germline V gene has CDR1 SGHRS and CDR2 YFSETQ. The V end was cut by 1 base, the J end by 4 bases, with 4 bases between. The length of the CDR3 is 12 residues.